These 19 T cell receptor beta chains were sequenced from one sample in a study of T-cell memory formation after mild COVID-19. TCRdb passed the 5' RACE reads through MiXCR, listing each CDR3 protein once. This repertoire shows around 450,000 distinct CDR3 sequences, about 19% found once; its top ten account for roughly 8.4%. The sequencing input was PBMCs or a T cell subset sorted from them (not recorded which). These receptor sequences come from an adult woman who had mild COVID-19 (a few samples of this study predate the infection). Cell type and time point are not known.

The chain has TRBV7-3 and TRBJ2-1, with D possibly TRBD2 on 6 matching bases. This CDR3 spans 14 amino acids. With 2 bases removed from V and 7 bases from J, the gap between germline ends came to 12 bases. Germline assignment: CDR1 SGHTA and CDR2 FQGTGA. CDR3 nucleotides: TGTGCCAGCAGCTTAGGGGGGAGTTGGAATGAGCAGTTCTTC. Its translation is CASSLGGSWNEQFF.

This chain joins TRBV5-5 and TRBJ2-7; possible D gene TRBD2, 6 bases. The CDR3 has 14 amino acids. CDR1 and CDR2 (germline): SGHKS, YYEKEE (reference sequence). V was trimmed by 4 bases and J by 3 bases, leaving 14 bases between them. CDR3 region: CASSVTGTLYEQYF. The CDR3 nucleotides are TGTGCCAGCAGCGTAACCGGGACTCTCTACGAGCAGTACTTC.

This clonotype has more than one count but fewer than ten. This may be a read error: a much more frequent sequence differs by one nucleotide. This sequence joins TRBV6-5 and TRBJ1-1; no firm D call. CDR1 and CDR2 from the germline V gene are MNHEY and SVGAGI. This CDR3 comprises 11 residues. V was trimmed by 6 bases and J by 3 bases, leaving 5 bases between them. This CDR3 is CASRFDTEAFF. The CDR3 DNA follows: TGTGCCAGCAGGTTTGACACTGAAGCTTTCTTT.

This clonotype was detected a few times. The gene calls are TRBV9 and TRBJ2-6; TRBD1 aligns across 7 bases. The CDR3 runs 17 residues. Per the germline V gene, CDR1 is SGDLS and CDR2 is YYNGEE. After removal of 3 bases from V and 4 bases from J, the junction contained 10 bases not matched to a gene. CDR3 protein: CASSEGTAPSGANVLTF. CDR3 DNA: TGTGCCAGCAGCGAAGGGACAGCCCCAAGCGGGGCCAACGTCCTGACTTTC.

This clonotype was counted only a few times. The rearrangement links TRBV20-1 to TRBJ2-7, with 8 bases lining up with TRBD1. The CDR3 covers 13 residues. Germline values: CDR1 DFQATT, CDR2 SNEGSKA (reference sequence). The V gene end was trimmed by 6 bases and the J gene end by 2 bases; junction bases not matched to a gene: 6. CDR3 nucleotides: TGCAGTGCGGCGGACAGGGAGCCCTACGAGCAGTACTTC. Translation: CSAADREPYEQYF.

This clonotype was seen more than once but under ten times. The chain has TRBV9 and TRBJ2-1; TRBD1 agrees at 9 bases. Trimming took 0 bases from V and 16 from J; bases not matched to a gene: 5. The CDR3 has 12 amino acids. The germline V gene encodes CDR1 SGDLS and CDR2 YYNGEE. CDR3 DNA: TGTGCCAGCAGCGTAGCGGGACAGGGTTTATTCTTC. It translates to CASSVAGQGLFF.

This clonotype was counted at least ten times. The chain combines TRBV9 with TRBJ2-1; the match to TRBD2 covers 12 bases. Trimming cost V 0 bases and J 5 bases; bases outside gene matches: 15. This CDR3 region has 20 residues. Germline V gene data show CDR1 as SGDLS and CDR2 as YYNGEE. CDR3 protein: CASSVDPHPLTSGGDNEQFF. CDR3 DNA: TGTGCCAGCAGCGTAGACCCCCATCCCCTGACTAGCGGGGGAGACAATGAGCAGTTCTTC. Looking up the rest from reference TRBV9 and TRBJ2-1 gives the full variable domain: DSGVTQTPKHLITATGQRVTLRCSPRSGDLSVYWYQQSLDQGLQFLIQYYNGEERAKGNILERFSAQQFPDLHSELNLSSLELGDSALYFCASSVDPHPLTSGGDNEQFFGPGTRLTVL.

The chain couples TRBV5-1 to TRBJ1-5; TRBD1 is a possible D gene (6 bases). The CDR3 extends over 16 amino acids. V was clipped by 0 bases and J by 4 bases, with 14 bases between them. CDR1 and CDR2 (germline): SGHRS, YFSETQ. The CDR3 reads CASSLGTGALNQPQHF. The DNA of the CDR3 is TGCGCCAGCAGCTTGGGTACGGGGGCGTTGAATCAGCCCCAGCATTTT.

The CDR3 coding sequence is TGTGCCAGCAGCGCAGGGGGAATGAACACTGAAGCTTTCTTT. This translates into CASSAGGMNTEAFF. The V call is TRBV9, the J call TRBJ1-1; 7 bases align to TRBD1. The ends lost 3 bases at V and 0 bases at J; junction bases unmatched: 2. Germline CDR1 and CDR2: SGDLS and YYNGEE. The CDR3 extends over 14 amino acids.

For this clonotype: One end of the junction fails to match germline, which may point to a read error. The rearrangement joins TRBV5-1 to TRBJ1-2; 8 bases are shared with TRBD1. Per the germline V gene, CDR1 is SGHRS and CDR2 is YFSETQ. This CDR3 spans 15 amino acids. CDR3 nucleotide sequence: TGCACCAGCAGCGCGGGCCAGGGGGCCAACTATGGCTACACCTTC. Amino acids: CTSSAGQGANYGYTF. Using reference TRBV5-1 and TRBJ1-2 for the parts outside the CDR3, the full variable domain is KAGVTQTPRYLIKTRGQQVTLSCSPISGHRSVSWYQQTPGQGLQFLFEYFSETQRNKGNFPGRFSGRQFSNSRSEMNVSTLELGDSALYLCTSSAGQGANYGYTFGSGTRLTVV.

The CDR3 DNA reads TGCAGCACCGGGACTAGCGGGAGCGAACAAGAGACCCAGTACTTC. It translates to CSTGTSGSEQETQYF. The chain links TRBV29-1 to TRBJ2-5; 14 bases map to TRBD2. CDR3 length: 15 residues. In germline, CDR1 is SQVTM, CDR2 ANQGSEA. Trimming took 8 bases from V and 2 from J; bases not matched to a gene: 7. The variable domain in full, with the rest retrieved from reference TRBV29-1 and TRBJ2-5, is SAVISQKPSRDICQRGTSLTIQCQVDSQVTMMFWYRQQPGQSLTLIATANQGSEATYESGFVIDKFPISRPNLTFSTLTVSNMSPEDSSIYLCSTGTSGSEQETQYFGPGTRLLVL.

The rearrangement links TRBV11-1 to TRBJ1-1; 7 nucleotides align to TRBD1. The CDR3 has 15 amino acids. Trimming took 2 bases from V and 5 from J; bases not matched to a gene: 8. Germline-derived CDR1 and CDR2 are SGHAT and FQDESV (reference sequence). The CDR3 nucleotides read TGTGCCAGCAGCTTACCAGGGGGATTTTCGACTGAAGCTTTCTTT. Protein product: CASSLPGGFSTEAFF.

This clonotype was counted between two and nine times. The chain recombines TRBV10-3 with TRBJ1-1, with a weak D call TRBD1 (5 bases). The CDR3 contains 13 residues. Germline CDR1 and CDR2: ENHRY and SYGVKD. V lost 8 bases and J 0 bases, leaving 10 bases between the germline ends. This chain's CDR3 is CAIGGTMNTEAFF. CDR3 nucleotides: TGTGCCATCGGGGGGACCATGAACACTGAAGCTTTCTTT.

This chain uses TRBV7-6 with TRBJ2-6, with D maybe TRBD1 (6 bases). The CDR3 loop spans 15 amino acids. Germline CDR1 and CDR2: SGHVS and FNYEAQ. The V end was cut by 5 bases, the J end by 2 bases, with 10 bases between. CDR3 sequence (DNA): TGTGCCAGCAGCCGGCAGGGGACTGGGGCCAACGTCCTGACTTTC. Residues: CASSRQGTGANVLTF.

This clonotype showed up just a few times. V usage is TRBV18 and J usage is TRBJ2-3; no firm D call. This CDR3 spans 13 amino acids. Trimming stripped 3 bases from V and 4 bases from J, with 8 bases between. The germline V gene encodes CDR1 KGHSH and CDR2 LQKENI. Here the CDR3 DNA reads TGTGCCAGCTCACCCCGATACGCAGATACGCAGTATTTT. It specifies CASSPRYADTQYF.

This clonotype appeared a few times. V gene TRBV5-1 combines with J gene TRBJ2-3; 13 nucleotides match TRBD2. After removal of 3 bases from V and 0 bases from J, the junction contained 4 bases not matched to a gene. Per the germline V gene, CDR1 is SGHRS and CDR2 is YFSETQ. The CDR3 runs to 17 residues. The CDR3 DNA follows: TGCGCCAGCAGCTCCCCGGGACTAGCGGGGAGCACAGATACGCAGTATTTT. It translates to CASSSPGLAGSTDTQYF.

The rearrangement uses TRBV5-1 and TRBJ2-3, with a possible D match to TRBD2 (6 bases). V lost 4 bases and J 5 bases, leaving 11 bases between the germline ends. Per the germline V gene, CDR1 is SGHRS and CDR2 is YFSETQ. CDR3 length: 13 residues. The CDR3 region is CASSIRRGDTQYF. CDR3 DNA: TGCGCCAGCAGCATCCGGCGGGGAGATACGCAGTATTTT.

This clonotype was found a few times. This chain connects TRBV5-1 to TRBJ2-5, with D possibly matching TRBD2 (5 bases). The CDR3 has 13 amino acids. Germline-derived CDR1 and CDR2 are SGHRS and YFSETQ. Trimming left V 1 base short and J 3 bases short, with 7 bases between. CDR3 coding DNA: TGCGCCAGCAGCTTGCCGGGAAAAGAGACCCAGTACTTC. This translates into CASSLPGKETQYF.

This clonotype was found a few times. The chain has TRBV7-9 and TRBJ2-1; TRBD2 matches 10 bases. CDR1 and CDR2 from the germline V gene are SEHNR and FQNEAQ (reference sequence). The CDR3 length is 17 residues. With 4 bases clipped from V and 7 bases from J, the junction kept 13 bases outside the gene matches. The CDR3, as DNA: TGTGCCAGCAGCTCCGGATCGAGTAGCGGGAGGTCAAATGAGCAGTTCTTC. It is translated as CASSSGSSSGRSNEQFF.